The present T cell receptor beta chain was sequenced within a study of CD8 T cells in ankylosing spondylitis (dated by TCRdb to 2016 to 2017). In the study overall: T cell receptor beta repertoires were profiled in healthy donors and ankylosing spondylitis patients so that disease-linked TCR variants could be found. In total, the full study cohort was made up of 108 healthy donors and 25 to 30 ankylosing spondylitis patients. Samples of peripheral blood were taken, and for ankylosing spondylitis patients, synovial fluid was collected as well. On the study overall, not on this receptor specifically: The disease-linked clones were reported to be significantly enriched in matched synovial fluid samples from ankylosing spondylitis patients. Some motif variants had previously been reported in the synovial fluid and blood of reactive arthritis patients, which suggests shared mechanisms of disease initiation. The disease-linked clones showed a CD8+ phenotype and occurred at relatively low frequencies in peripheral blood. A TCR beta motif of eight highly homologous amino acid variants appeared characteristic of blood from ankylosing spondylitis patients.

Instrument on record: Illumina HiSeq 2500. Quantitative 5'-RACE with molecular barcodes was used to prepare TCR beta libraries. The published analysis was carried out like this. To identify disease-linked TCR variants, a new computational method was used, one built on a probabilistic model of VDJ rearrangement. TCRdb handled the public reads itself, with Q25 trimming in fastp and clone calling in MiXCR, and kept productive beta chains. A single entry per CDR3 protein holds the most common genes and DNA from its merged rows. The V and J calls and clone size are TCRdb's, not the authors'. The sample records around 160,000 distinct CDR3 sequences, around a tenth of which are singletons. The top ten hold 29% of the sample. This clonotype was counted at least ten times. The antigen it binds to is not known. No qualities accompany the bases; no much larger clone lies one base away. The CDR3 sequence holds 12 residues, the cysteine and phenylalanine included. The kept DNA is CDR3 alone, 36 bases in frame from the first base. V is clipped by 7 bases and J by 10 bases, and the sequence between their germline boundaries is 15 bases long.

This sequence was found in a male donor with ankylosing spondylitis or in good health (not recorded which). The rearranged segments are TRBV12-3 or TRBV12-4 and TRBJ2-3; TRBD2 could be the D gene, as 6 bases match. What was sequenced was blood, either unsorted or a sorted T cell fraction (not recorded which). The CDR3 sequence is CASNLPGESQYF. In nucleotide form, the sequence is TGTGCCAGCAACTTACCGGGGGAGTCGCAGTATTTT.